This T cell receptor beta chain was sequenced in a study of regulatory T cells in long-lasting Graves disease. Noted time point: persistent/refractory GD, antithyroid drugs over 5 years with positive TRAb. PBMC-extracted RNA yielded the TCR library. A blood draw put roughly 10 milliliters of peripheral blood into EDTA tubes. V was shortened by 2 bases and J by 6 bases, with 10 bases between the two germline ends. The CDR3 extends over 13 amino acids. The germline V gene encodes CDR1 SGHAT and CDR2 FQDESV (reference sequence). CDR3 regions were amplified by Arm-PCR using iRepertoire HTBI primers to build TCR beta libraries. TCRdb reprocessed the multiplex PCR reads via MiXCR and lists one record per CDR3 protein. This sample yields around 400,000 distinct CDR3 sequences, of which roughly a quarter are seen a single time; around 24% belongs to the top ten. Study-wide results and limits: Tissue studied was limited to peripheral blood, excluding thyroid tissue. Persistent disease showed a preference for TRBV28, TRBJ1-2 and TRBJ2-5.

A few counts support this clonotype. Its target is not known. V gene TRBV11-1 combines with J gene TRBJ1-2, with D unresolved. This receptor was taken from a female donor with Graves disease. The sequencing used peripheral blood mononuclear cells (PBMCs), collected when the disease was refractory, from a patient treated with antithyroid drugs. The CDR3 sequence is CASSLRKTDGYTF. For the CDR3, the DNA is TGTGCCAGCAGCTTACGGAAGACCGATGGCTACACCTTC. The whole variable domain, remainder taken from reference TRBV11-1 and TRBJ1-2, is EAEVAQSPRYKITEKSQAVAFWCDPISGHATLYWYRQILGQGPELLVQFQDESVVDDSQLPKDRFSAERLKGVDSTLKIQPAELGDSAMYLCASSLRKTDGYTFGSGTRLTVV.